These 22 T cell receptor beta chains were sequenced from one sample in a study of CD8 T cells in ankylosing spondylitis. General study results and limits: For ankylosing spondylitis blood, a TCR beta motif of seven to nine highly homologous variants appeared characteristic.

TCRdb reprocessed the 5' RACE reads via MiXCR and lists one record per CDR3 protein. Of approximately 300,000 distinct CDR3 sequences listed, 7% to 9% are singletons. These receptors are not linked to any known antigen. Sequencing was performed on blood, either unsorted or a sorted T cell fraction (not recorded which). The receptors here all came from a male donor with ankylosing spondylitis.

Points on this clonotype: A clone one base away is much larger, so this may be a read error. The rearrangement uses TRBV20-1 and TRBJ2-1; D is perhaps TRBD2 (6 bases). This CDR3 region has 15 residues. CDR1 and CDR2 (germline): DFQATT, SNEGSKA (reference sequence). V shed 6 bases and J shed 6 bases, with 21 bases lying between them. As DNA, the CDR3 is TGCAGTGCCCTCAGCGGAGGGAGAGTACGCAATGAGCAGTTCTTC. It encodes CSALSGGRVRNEQFF.

The rearrangement joins TRBV24-1 to TRBJ1-2; D possibly corresponds to TRBD1 (6 bases). With 5 bases removed from V and 3 bases from J, the gap between germline ends came to 15 bases. Per the germline V gene, CDR1 is KGHDR and CDR2 is SFDVKD. The length of the CDR3 is 15 residues. In DNA form, the CDR3 reads TGTGCCACCAGTGCCCCACAGGGCTTAGACTATGGCTACACCTTC. This sequence encodes CATSAPQGLDYGYTF.

This clonotype has ten or more counts. In DNA form, the CDR3 reads TGCGCCAGCAGCCCTCCTTGGGGTAGCGGGATATCTTACAATGAGCAGTTCTTC. Translation: CASSPPWGSGISYNEQFF. The chain joins TRBV5-1 to TRBJ2-1; TRBD2 agrees at 8 bases. V lost 4 bases, J lost 4 bases, and 16 bases stayed unmatched. CDR1 and CDR2 from the germline V gene are SGHRS and YFSETQ. The CDR3 loop spans 18 amino acids.

The table lists this clonotype with many counts. The J gene is TRBJ2-2, the V gene TRBV5-1; no reliable D call. The germline gives CDR1 SGHRS, CDR2 YFSETQ. With 2 bases removed from V and 1 base from J, the gap between germline ends came to 9 bases. The CDR3 consists of 15 residues. CDR3 sequence reads: CASSFSLLNTGELFF. As DNA, the CDR3 is TGCGCCAGCAGCTTTTCGCTTCTGAACACCGGGGAGCTGTTTTTT.

This clonotype was seen only a few times. The CDR3 DNA reads as TGTGCCAGCAGCGTTATGGAAGGGAACTATGGCTACACCTTC. Encoded protein: CASSVMEGNYGYTF. The chain employs TRBV9 and TRBJ1-2; no clear D. Trimming shortened V by 2 bases and J by 2 bases, and 10 bases separated the two germline ends. Germline CDR1 is SGDLS and CDR2 is YYNGEE. The CDR3 is 14 residues long.

The chain employs TRBV29-1 and TRBJ2-1; 8 bases fit TRBD1. After removal of 8 bases from V and 5 bases from J, the junction contained 2 bases not matched to a gene. Germline CDR1 and CDR2: SQVTM and ANQGSEA. The CDR3 spans 11 residues. The DNA for the CDR3 is TGCAGCCCGGGACAGGACAATGAGCAGTTCTTC. Its protein product is CSPGQDNEQFF.

This chain joins TRBV7-2 and TRBJ2-7; no definite D call. The V gene lost 1 base and the J gene lost 0 bases, with 10 bases spanning the gap. Germline CDR1 SGHTA, CDR2 FQGNSA. This CDR3 is built from 15 residues. CDR3 protein: CASSLGPDSSYEQYF. CDR3 sequence (DNA): TGTGCCAGCAGCTTAGGCCCAGATTCCTCCTACGAGCAGTACTTC.

The chain carries TRBV5-1 and TRBJ2-7; D perhaps matches TRBD1 (7 bases). V was trimmed by 3 bases and J by 3 bases, leaving 13 bases between them. Germline V lookup: CDR1 SGHRS, CDR2 YFSETQ. The CDR3 runs 14 residues. The CDR3 bases are TGCGCCAGCAGCTCAGGAGGGGGCAACTACGAGCAGTACTTC. Amino acid sequence: CASSSGGGNYEQYF.

The table lists this clonotype with a few counts. V gene TRBV5-1 combines with J gene TRBJ1-5; 7 bases match TRBD1. The CDR3 covers 15 residues. CDR1 is SGHRS and CDR2 is YFSETQ in the germline V gene. J gave up 1 base and V 4 bases, and 5 bases lay outside the gene matches. This chain's CDR3 is CASSQTGMSNQPQHF. The CDR3 nucleotides are TGCGCCAGCAGCCAGACAGGGATGAGCAATCAGCCCCAGCATTTT.

This clonotype came up a few times. The CDR3 DNA follows: TGTGCCAGCCGTCGCCCCGGCGGGAGGGGAACAGATACGCAGTATTTT. Amino acid sequence: CASRRPGGRGTDTQYF. J is TRBJ2-3 and V is TRBV28; 9 bases are shared with TRBD2. The CDR3 totals 16 residues. The germline V gene encodes CDR1 MDHEN and CDR2 SYDVKM. The ends lost 8 bases at V and 3 bases at J; junction bases unmatched: 12. Supplemented by reference TRBV28 and TRBJ2-3, the full variable domain reads DVKVTQSSRYLVKRTGEKVFLECVQDMDHENMFWYRQDPGLGLRLIYFSYDVKMKEKGDIPEGYSVSREKKERFSLILESASTNQTSMYLCASRRPGGRGTDTQYFGPGTRLTVL.

In its sample, this clonotype was seen a few times. The chain recombines TRBV27 with TRBJ1-4; D call uncertain. There are 14 residues in the CDR3. Trimming shortened V by 7 bases and J by 8 bases, and 17 bases separated the two germline ends. Germline CDR1 MNHEY, CDR2 SMNVEV (reference sequence). The CDR3 DNA reads TGTGCCAGCACCGACGGCCGGGAAGGCGAAAAACTGTTTTTT. Its protein is CASTDGREGEKLFF.

The chain couples TRBV18 to TRBJ2-7; D is undetermined. CDR1 is KGHSH, CDR2 LQKENI, per germline. The germline V and J ends were trimmed by 3 bases and 0 bases, with 12 bases remaining between them. This CDR3 is 15 amino acids long. In nucleotides, the CDR3 is TGTGCCAGCTCACCCAACAGACTGAGCTCCTACGAGCAGTACTTC. This sequence encodes CASSPNRLSSYEQYF.

This clonotype was counted between two and nine times. V gene TRBV20-1 combines with J gene TRBJ1-2; possibly TRBD1 for D (6 bases). The germline V and J ends were trimmed by 6 bases and 7 bases, with 21 bases remaining between them. Germline V lookup: CDR1 DFQATT, CDR2 SNEGSKA (reference sequence). This CDR3 contains 14 residues. The CDR3 DNA is TGCAGTGCAAGGACGGCGCTGGGGGCCTCTGGCTACACCTTC. Amino acid sequence: CSARTALGASGYTF.

This clonotype has a count of ten or more. This chain connects TRBV6-5 to TRBJ2-1; D call uncertain. Germline V gene sequence: CDR1 MNHEY, CDR2 SVGAGI. This CDR3 spans 14 amino acids. Deletions cut 2 bases from V and 7 bases from J, with 12 bases between. The CDR3 DNA sequence: TGTGCCAGCAGTTACCGCATTTCTTCGAATGAGCAGTTCTTC. Protein product: CASSYRISSNEQFF.

At least ten counts were recorded for this clonotype. The chain recombines TRBV4-2 with TRBJ2-1; D possibly corresponds to TRBD1 (6 bases). The length of the CDR3 is 15 residues. The V gene's germline CDR1 is LGHNA and CDR2 YNFKEQ. V was trimmed by 1 base and J by 2 bases, leaving 9 bases between them. The CDR3 sequence: CASSQGSGAYNEQFF. The CDR3 DNA reads TGTGCCAGCAGCCAAGGGTCAGGGGCCTACAATGAGCAGTTCTTC.

The table lists this clonotype with a few counts. The CDR3, as DNA: TGTGCCAGCAGCTCCCCCGGGACTAGCGGGGTCCCTCGCTACTGGAATGAGCAGTTCTTC. Amino acids: CASSSPGTSGVPRYWNEQFF. This sequence joins TRBV13 and TRBJ2-1; 13 bases are shared with TRBD2. The CDR3 extends over 20 amino acids. Germline CDR1 PRHDT, CDR2 FYEKMQ (reference sequence). J was trimmed by 7 bases and V by 4 bases; bases with no gene match: 19.

This clonotype was found a few times. The chain is built from TRBV5-1 and TRBJ2-2; no definite D call. Germline V gene data show CDR1 as SGHRS and CDR2 as YFSETQ. This CDR3 has 16 amino acids. Trimming stripped 0 bases from V and 0 bases from J, with 9 bases between. The CDR3 region has the DNA TGCGCCAGCAGCTTGGGTGTTCCCGCGAACACCGGGGAGCTGTTTTTT. Its protein is CASSLGVPANTGELFF.

The sample holds a few counts of this clonotype. The chain couples TRBV20-1 to TRBJ2-1; D is undetermined. Trimming left V 3 bases short and J 4 bases short, with 10 bases between. Per the germline V gene, CDR1 is DFQATT and CDR2 is SNEGSKA (reference sequence). The CDR3 has 13 residues. The CDR3 region is CSARGLGYNEQFF. The CDR3 bases are TGCAGTGCTAGGGGGTTGGGGTACAATGAGCAGTTCTTC.

The V call is TRBV7-3, the J call TRBJ2-1, with 10 positions matching TRBD1. This CDR3 has 15 amino acids. The germline V gene has CDR1 SGHTA and CDR2 FQGTGA. Unmatched junction bases numbered 7, after V lost 4 bases and J lost 7 bases. The CDR3 sequence is CASSSWTGGRNEQFF. In DNA, the CDR3 is TGTGCCAGCAGCTCATGGACAGGGGGGCGAAATGAGCAGTTCTTC.

A few counts support this clonotype. The DNA is left out, because the CDR3 cannot be placed on it with certainty; the CDR3 is given as TCRdb lists it. The chain has TRBV20-1 and TRBJ2-2; the DNA was not used to check the table's D call, TRBD2. Germline V CDR1 and CDR2: DFQATT, SNEGSKA (reference sequence). Inclusive of both ends, the CDR3 amounts to 16 amino acids. The CDR3 region is CSTSGLAGVRTGELFF.

This clonotype was counted between two and nine times. This chain links TRBV2 with TRBJ2-5, with a weak D call TRBD2 (5 bases). V was shortened by 6 bases and J by 4 bases, with 18 bases between the two germline ends. This CDR3 is built from 15 residues. The V gene's germline CDR1 is SNHLY and CDR2 FYNNEI. The DNA for the CDR3 is TGTGCCAGCAGGCCGGTTACGGGATCGGGAGAGACCCAGTACTTC. This gives the protein CASRPVTGSGETQYF. Full variable domain (outside the CDR3, taken from reference TRBV2 and TRBJ2-5): EPEVTQTPSHQVTQMGQEVILRCVPISNHLYFYWYRQILGQKVEFLVSFYNNEISEKSEIFDDQFSVERPDGSNFTLKIRSTKLEDSAMYFCASRPVTGSGETQYFGPGTRLLVL.

V gene TRBV3-1 combines with J gene TRBJ1-4; 8 bases align to TRBD1. This CDR3 region has 13 residues. V lost 8 bases to trimming and J lost 8 bases; unmatched junction nucleotides: 7. CDR1 is LGHDT and CDR2 is YNNKEL in the germline V gene (reference sequence). CDR3 sequence reads: CASRWTGNEKLFF. The DNA of the CDR3 is TGTGCCAGCCGTTGGACAGGGAACGAAAAACTGTTTTTT.